This record looks at one TCR beta chain sequence and its context. The antigen remains unidentified. These data come from a study of T cell responses to AZD1222 COVID-19 vaccine. In the study overall: Combined were second doses at about 4 or about 12 weeks. Whole-study results and caveats: The sample set comprised mostly white British donors with more females, and clonal diversity was possibly underestimated. When two AZD1222 doses had been given, Spike-specific TCR breadth and depth rose. Nearly half of the spike-specific TCRs reportedly recognize variant regions that carry no mutations.

Per the germline V gene, CDR1 is MDHEN and CDR2 is SYDVKM. This CDR3 contains 16 residues. V was pared by 5 bases and J by 4 bases, with 10 bases of the junction left unmatched. Generated by immunoSEQ multiplex PCR, the TCRdb table keeps only in-frame clones and is missing some. The table has roughly 100,000 clones, about 81% seen once; the top ten hold less than 6%. The TCR comes from an adult in good health. The chain uses TRBV28 and TRBJ2-7; 11 nucleotides align to TRBD1. The sequences come from peripheral blood, collected on day 0 of AZD1222 vaccination. CDR3 nucleotides: TGTGCCAGCAGTGCCACCTTGGGACAGGGGGTTTACGAGCAGTACTTC. It encodes CASSATLGQGVYEQYF.